This passage covers 30 T cell receptor beta chains from one sample sequenced in a study of shared clonotypes between healthy human individuals. Data came from immunoSEQ multiplex PCR; TCRdb stores just in-frame clones and leaves some out. Among about 2 million clones listed, about 95% were seen once. Naive CD8 cells lacked CD45RO, underwent positive selection for CCR7 and left out terminally differentiated effector memory CD45RA+ cells. What was sequenced was naive CD8+ T cells sorted from blood. These receptors were obtained from a man aged 18 to 30 in good health.

The J gene is TRBJ1-5, the V gene TRBV6-5; 12 positions agree with TRBD1. CDR1 and CDR2 (germline): MNHEY, SVGAGI. CDR3 length: 16 amino acids. The ends lost 4 bases at V and 7 bases at J; junction bases unmatched: 8. In nucleotides, the CDR3 is TGTGCCAGCAGTTTAACCGGGACAGGGGGCCGACAGCCCCAGCATTTT. It specifies CASSLTGTGGRQPQHF.

J is TRBJ2-5 and V is TRBV2; the match to TRBD2 covers 7 bases. There are 15 residues in the CDR3. Germline V gene lookup returns CDR1 SNHLY and CDR2 FYNNEI. J was trimmed by 2 bases and V by 6 bases; bases with no gene match: 9. CDR3 protein: CASRTGTTSQETQYF. The CDR3 DNA reads as TGTGCCAGCAGGACCGGGACTACGTCTCAAGAGACCCAGTACTTC.

The chain combines TRBV5-8 with TRBJ1-6, with D possibly TRBD1 on 5 matching bases. CDR3 length equals 15 residues. Germline loops: CDR1 SGHTS, CDR2 YDEGEE. Trimming removed 4 bases from V and 0 bases from J, with 8 bases in between. The CDR3 here is CASSGQGSYNSPLHF. The DNA for the CDR3 is TGTGCCAGCAGCGGGCAGGGCTCCTATAATTCACCCCTCCACTTT.

The genes are TRBV5-6 and TRBJ1-1; 10 bases fit TRBD1. Germline V CDR1 and CDR2: SGHDT, YYEEEE. The CDR3 sequence is 12 residues long. Germline trimming cut 10 bases from V and 4 bases from J; bases unmatched to any gene: 4. The CDR3 coding sequence is TGTGCCTCTCGGACAGGGGGCACTGAAGCTTTCTTT. It codes for CASRTGGTEAFF.

The gene calls are TRBV4-1 and TRBJ1-3, with a possible D match to TRBD1 (6 bases). Trimming removed 2 bases from V and 0 bases from J, with 11 bases in between. The CDR3 sequence is 16 residues long. Germline V gene data show CDR1 as MGHRA and CDR2 as YSYEKL. The CDR3 region is CASSQLQGFSGNTIYF. The CDR3 DNA is TGCGCCAGCAGCCAATTACAGGGCTTCTCTGGAAACACCATATATTTT.

The gene calls are TRBV11-1 and TRBJ1-1, with D uncertain. This CDR3 comprises 14 residues. Germline assignment: CDR1 SGHAT and CDR2 FQDESV (reference sequence). Trimming pared 3 bases from V and 0 bases from J, leaving 8 bases between. As DNA, the CDR3 is TGTGCCAGCAGCTTCTTAGGGCTGAACACTGAAGCTTTCTTT. Amino acids: CASSFLGLNTEAFF.

V gene TRBV27 combines with J gene TRBJ1-2; D gene ambiguous. The CDR3 has 12 residues. Germline-derived CDR1 and CDR2 are MNHEY and SMNVEV (reference sequence). Trimming shortened V by 3 bases and J by 8 bases, and 10 bases separated the two germline ends. The CDR3 DNA is TGTGCCAGCAGTTTTAGTGGGAACGGCTACACCTTC. Its protein is CASSFSGNGYTF.

This clone was found once. The chain carries TRBV2 and TRBJ2-1; 8 bases agree with TRBD2. Germline CDR1 is SNHLY and CDR2 is FYNNEI. The V segment lost 4 bases and the J segment 7 bases; nucleotides outside the gene matches: 9. The CDR3 extends over 15 amino acids. CDR3 protein: CASSGPPGGRNEQFF. In DNA form, the CDR3 reads TGTGCCAGCAGTGGGCCCCCGGGCGGGAGGAATGAGCAGTTCTTC. The full variable domain, in which reference TRBV2 and TRBJ2-1 provide the parts outside the CDR3, is EPEVTQTPSHQVTQMGQEVILRCVPISNHLYFYWYRQILGQKVEFLVSFYNNEISEKSEIFDDQFSVERPDGSNFTLKIRSTKLEDSAMYFCASSGPPGGRNEQFFGPGTRLTVL.

Comment on this clone: Distinct nucleotide sequences in the sample also encode this CDR3. The chain combines TRBV7-9 with TRBJ2-7; D is perhaps TRBD1 (7 bases). The CDR3 loop spans 15 amino acids. V dropped 2 bases and J dropped 2 bases, with 13 bases sitting between them. The germline CDR1 and CDR2 sequences are SEHNR and FQNEAQ (reference sequence). This chain's CDR3 is CASSLTRDRPYEQYF. The CDR3 DNA is TGTGCCAGCAGCTTAACGCGGGACAGACCCTACGAGCAGTACTTC. The whole variable domain, filled in from reference TRBV7-9 and TRBJ2-7, reads DTGVSQNPRHKITKRGQNVTFRCDPISEHNRLYWYRQTLGQGPEFLTYFQNEAQLEKSRLLSDRFSAERPKGSFSTLEIQRTEQGDSAMYLCASSLTRDRPYEQYFGPGTRLTVT.

The chain employs TRBV6-5 and TRBJ2-7; TRBD2 aligns across 9 bases. Germline lookup yields CDR1 MNHEY and CDR2 SVGAGI. J lost 0 bases, V lost 7 bases, and 4 bases had no gene match. The CDR3 length is 14 residues. CDR3 region: CASTSGRTSYEQYF. CDR3 bases: TGTGCCAGCACAAGCGGGAGGACCTCCTACGAGCAGTACTTC.

The chain links TRBV7-8 to TRBJ2-7; 9 bases match TRBD2. V was pared by 5 bases and J by 5 bases, with 13 bases of the junction left unmatched. CDR1 is SGHVS and CDR2 is FQNEAQ in the germline V gene. This CDR3 is built from 16 residues. DNA of the CDR3: TGTGCCAGCAGCCCCCCGAGGGTAGCGGGAGTTGACGAGCAGTACTTC. This sequence encodes CASSPPRVAGVDEQYF. The full variable domain, with the rest looked up from reference TRBV7-8 and TRBJ2-7, is GAGVSQSPRYKVAKRGQDVALRCDPISGHVSLFWYQQALGQGPEFLTYFQNEAQLDKSGLPSDRFFAERPEGSVSTLKIQRTQQEDSAVYLCASSPPRVAGVDEQYFGPGTRLTVT.

The CDR3 DNA reads as TGTGCCAGCAGTGACGGGTGGGACGGCCTGAACACTGAAGCTTTCTTT. Its protein product is CASSDGWDGLNTEAFF. The V call is TRBV2, the J call TRBJ1-1; the D gene is possibly TRBD1 (5 bases). CDR1 is SNHLY, CDR2 FYNNEI, per germline. V gave up 3 bases and J gave up 0 bases, with 14 bases separating them. CDR3 length: 16 residues.

V and J are TRBV27 and TRBJ1-5; 8 bases align to TRBD1. Losses at the gene ends were 1 base for V and 4 bases for J; bases not matched to a gene: 3. The length of the CDR3 is 15 residues. Germline values: CDR1 MNHEY, CDR2 SMNVEV (reference sequence). DNA for the CDR3: TGTGCCAGCAGTTTATTCACAGGGGGAAATCAGCCCCAGCATTTT. Protein sequence: CASSLFTGGNQPQHF.

The chain combines TRBV9 with TRBJ1-2; 7 nucleotides line up with TRBD1. Trimming took 3 bases from V and 2 from J; bases not matched to a gene: 13. The CDR3 totals 17 residues. CDR1 and CDR2 (germline): SGDLS, YYNGEE. The DNA for the CDR3 is TGTGCCAGCAGCGAAGCCCTACTGGGACAGACAAACTATGGCTACACCTTC. It translates to CASSEALLGQTNYGYTF.

The V and J genes are TRBV27 and TRBJ2-3, with 8 nucleotides matching TRBD2. J lost 2 bases, V lost 8 bases, and 9 bases had no gene match. The CDR3 runs 15 residues. The germline V gene has CDR1 MNHEY and CDR2 SMNVEV (reference sequence). CDR3 sequence reads: CASRPAGGYTDTQYF. The CDR3 DNA is TGTGCCAGCCGACCGGCGGGAGGCTACACAGATACGCAGTATTTT.

As to this clone: Since a much larger clone is just one base distant, this may be a read error. V and J are TRBV5-5 and TRBJ2-7; D gene ambiguous. CDR3 length: 11 amino acids. Germline-derived CDR1 and CDR2 are SGHKS and YYEKEE (reference sequence). The V and J ends lost 4 bases and 2 bases respectively, with 4 bases between them. The CDR3 is CASSTAYEQYF. The DNA of the CDR3 is TGTGCCAGCAGCACCGCCTACGAGCAGTACTTC.

This clone has just one count. The chain is built from TRBV28 and TRBJ2-2, with TRBD1 matching over 9 bases. Germline V gives CDR1 MDHEN, CDR2 SYDVKM. Losses at the gene ends were 4 bases for V and 5 bases for J; bases not matched to a gene: 11. This CDR3 has 17 residues. CDR3 DNA sequence: TGTGCCAGCAGTTCTACACCCGGGACAGGGACAACCGGGGAGCTGTTTTTT. Residues: CASSSTPGTGTTGELFF. Filled out from reference TRBV28 and TRBJ2-2, the complete variable domain reads DVKVTQSSRYLVKRTGEKVFLECVQDMDHENMFWYRQDPGLGLRLIYFSYDVKMKEKGDIPEGYSVSREKKERFSLILESASTNQTSMYLCASSSTPGTGTTGELFFGEGSRLTVL.

The J gene is TRBJ1-2, the V gene TRBV19; no reliable D call. The germline V gene encodes CDR1 LNHDA and CDR2 SQIVND (reference sequence). The germline V and J ends were trimmed by 5 bases and 8 bases, with 12 bases remaining between them. The CDR3 extends over 12 amino acids. The CDR3 bases are TGTGCCAGTAGTGTGGGTTCAGAGGGCTACACCTTC. Its translation is CASSVGSEGYTF.

The chain joins TRBV10-3 to TRBJ2-3; the match to TRBD2 covers 11 bases. Germline V gene lookup returns CDR1 ENHRY and CDR2 SYGVKD. The CDR3 length is 14 residues. Trimming took 3 bases from V and 5 from J; bases not matched to a gene: 1. CDR3 DNA sequence: TGTGCCATCAGTGATAGCGGGGGGGGAGATACGCAGTATTTT. This encodes CAISDSGGGDTQYF.

This chain joins TRBV4-3 and TRBJ2-7; 14 bases agree with TRBD2. Germline CDR1 is LGHNA and CDR2 is YSLEER. This CDR3 has 15 residues. V shed 4 bases and J 7 bases; nucleotides not matched to a gene: 6. This chain's CDR3 is CASSPGLAGVGEQYF. DNA of the CDR3: TGCGCCAGCAGCCCGGGACTAGCGGGAGTGGGAGAGCAGTACTTC.

Turning to this clone: Other nucleotide sequences from this sample produce the same CDR3. V usage is TRBV4-1 and J usage is TRBJ2-2; D unresolved. The CDR3 has 14 residues. Trimming shortened V by 2 bases and J by 1 base, and 5 bases separated the two germline ends. Germline V gene lookup returns CDR1 MGHRA and CDR2 YSYEKL. In nucleotides, the CDR3 is TGCGCCAGCAGCCAAACCCTGAACACCGGGGAGCTGTTTTTT. Its protein is CASSQTLNTGELFF.

This chain connects TRBV4-1 to TRBJ2-3; 9 positions match TRBD1. The CDR3 loop spans 15 amino acids. The germline V gene has CDR1 MGHRA and CDR2 YSYEKL. V lost 10 bases and J lost 1; bases outside the gene matches: 9. The CDR3 DNA follows: TGCGCCACCAGGGGACAGGGCCTCGGCACAGATACGCAGTATTTT. Amino acids: CATRGQGLGTDTQYF.

V gene TRBV23-1 combines with J gene TRBJ2-7; 7 positions agree with TRBD1. TRBV23-1 carries the ORF label, with uncertain function. The length of the CDR3 is 14 residues. The ends lost 6 bases at V and 6 bases at J; junction bases unmatched: 11. The CDR3 loop reads CASRYRQGRGEQYF. CDR3 nucleotides: TGCGCCAGCAGATACCGACAGGGAAGGGGCGAGCAGTACTTC.

This clone is a singleton in its sample. V is TRBV2 and J is TRBJ1-5; no clear D. V was cut by 2 bases and J by 3 bases, with 11 bases left in between. The CDR3 is made up of 15 amino acids. From germline, CDR1 is SNHLY and CDR2 FYNNEI. The CDR3 protein is CASSEWQVPNQPQHF. Here the CDR3 DNA reads TGTGCCAGCAGTGAATGGCAGGTTCCCAATCAGCCCCAGCATTTT.

V gene TRBV5-1 combines with J gene TRBJ2-2; D may be TRBD1 (5 bases). V was pared by 0 bases and J by 10 bases, with 10 bases between. The CDR3 is made up of 13 amino acids. Germline assignment: CDR1 SGHRS and CDR2 YFSETQ. The CDR3 sequence: CASSLAGGAELFF. DNA of the CDR3: TGCGCCAGCAGCTTGGCCGGTGGGGCGGAGCTGTTTTTT.

This chain joins TRBV7-2 and TRBJ2-3, with TRBD2 matching over 8 bases. The CDR3 has 14 residues. CDR1 is SGHTA, CDR2 FQGNSA, per germline. Trimming at V came to 5 bases and at J to 5 bases, leaving 6 bases not matched to a gene. The CDR3 bases are TGTGCCAGCAGCCACGGACTAGCCTTAGATACGCAGTATTTT. Protein: CASSHGLALDTQYF.

Of note for this clone: Within the sample, other DNA sequences also encode this same CDR3. The chain couples TRBV9 to TRBJ2-7, with D perhaps TRBD1 or TRBD2 (5 bases each). Trimming cost V 2 bases and J 2 bases, with 11 bases left between them. The CDR3 extends over 14 amino acids. CDR1 is SGDLS and CDR2 is YYNGEE in the germline V gene. This CDR3 is CASSVGTVTYEQYF. Here the CDR3 DNA reads TGTGCCAGCAGCGTCGGGACGGTTACCTACGAGCAGTACTTC.

This clone was seen only once. The chain uses TRBV19 and TRBJ2-2, with 9 positions matching TRBD1. CDR1 is LNHDA and CDR2 is SQIVND in the germline V gene (reference sequence). CDR3 length equals 13 residues. The V segment lost 10 bases and the J segment 6 bases; nucleotides outside the gene matches: 6. This CDR3 reads CAIGTGIPGELFF. In nucleotides, the CDR3 is TGTGCCATCGGGACAGGGATTCCCGGGGAGCTGTTTTTT.

This rearrangement joins TRBV19 to TRBJ2-2; 9 bases agree with TRBD1. Per the germline V gene, CDR1 is LNHDA and CDR2 is SQIVND (reference sequence). V was clipped by 7 bases and J by 8 bases; unmatched bases: 2. The CDR3 sequence is 12 residues long. The CDR3 reads CASNRGPGELFF. The CDR3 nucleotides read TGTGCCAGTAACAGGGGGCCGGGGGAGCTGTTTTTT.

The V gene is TRBV6-6, the J gene TRBJ2-7, with D perhaps matching TRBD1 (6 bases). The CDR3 runs to 13 residues. Germline V lookup: CDR1 MNHNY, CDR2 SVGAGI (reference sequence). V lost 2 bases, J lost 3 bases, and 8 bases lay in between. CDR3 DNA: TGTGCCAGCAGTTACACAGGGTACTACGAGCAGTACTTC. This codes for CASSYTGYYEQYF.